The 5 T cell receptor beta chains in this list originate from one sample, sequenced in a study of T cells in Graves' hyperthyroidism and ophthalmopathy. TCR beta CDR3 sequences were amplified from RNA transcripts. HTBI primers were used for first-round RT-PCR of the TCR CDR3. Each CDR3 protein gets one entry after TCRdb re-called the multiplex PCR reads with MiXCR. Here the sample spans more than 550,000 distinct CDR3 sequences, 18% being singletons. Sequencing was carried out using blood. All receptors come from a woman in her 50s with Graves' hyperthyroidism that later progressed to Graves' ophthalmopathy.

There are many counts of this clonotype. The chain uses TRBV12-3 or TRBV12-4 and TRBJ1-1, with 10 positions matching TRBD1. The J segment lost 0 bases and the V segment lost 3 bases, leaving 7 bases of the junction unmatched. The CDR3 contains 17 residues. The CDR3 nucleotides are TGTGCCAGCAGTTTTATTCGGGACAGGGGTTTGAACACTGAAGCTTTCTTT. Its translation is CASSFIRDRGLNTEAFF.

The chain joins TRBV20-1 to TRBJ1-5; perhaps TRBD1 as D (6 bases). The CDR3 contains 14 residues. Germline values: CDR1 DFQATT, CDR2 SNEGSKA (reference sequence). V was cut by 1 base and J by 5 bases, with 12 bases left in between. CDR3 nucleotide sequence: TGCAGTGCTAGAGGTACGGCAGGGGATCAGCCCCAGCATTTT. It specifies CSARGTAGDQPQHF.

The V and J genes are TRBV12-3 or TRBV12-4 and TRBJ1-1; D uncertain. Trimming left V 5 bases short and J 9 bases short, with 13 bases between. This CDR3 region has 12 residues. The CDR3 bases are TGTGCCAGCAGTCCCGGAGGTACTAAAGCTTTCTTT. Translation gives CASSPGGTKAFF.

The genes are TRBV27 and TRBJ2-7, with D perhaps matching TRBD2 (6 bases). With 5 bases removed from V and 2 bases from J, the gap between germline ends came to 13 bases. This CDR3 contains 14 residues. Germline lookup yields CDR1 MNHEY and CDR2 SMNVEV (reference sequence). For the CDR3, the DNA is TGTGCCAGCAGTGGGTGGGGGGACCCCTACGAGCAGTACTTC. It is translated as CASSGWGDPYEQYF.

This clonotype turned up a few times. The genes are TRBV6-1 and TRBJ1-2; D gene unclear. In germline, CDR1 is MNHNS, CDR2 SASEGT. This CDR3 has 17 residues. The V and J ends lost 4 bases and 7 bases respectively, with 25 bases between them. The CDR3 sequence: CASSGPSWQTRRSGYTF. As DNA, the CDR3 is TGTGCCAGCAGTGGCCCATCCTGGCAAACCAGGCGTAGTGGCTACACCTTC.